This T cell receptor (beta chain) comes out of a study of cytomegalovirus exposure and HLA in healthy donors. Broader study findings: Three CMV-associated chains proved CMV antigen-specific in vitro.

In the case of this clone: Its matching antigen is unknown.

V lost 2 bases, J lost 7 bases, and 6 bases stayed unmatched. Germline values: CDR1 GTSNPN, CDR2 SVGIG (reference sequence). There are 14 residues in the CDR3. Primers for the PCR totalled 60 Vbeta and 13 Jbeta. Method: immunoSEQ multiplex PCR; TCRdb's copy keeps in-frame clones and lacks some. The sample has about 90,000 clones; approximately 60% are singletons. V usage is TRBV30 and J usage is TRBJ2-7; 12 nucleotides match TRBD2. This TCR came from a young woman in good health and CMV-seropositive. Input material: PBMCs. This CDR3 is CAWSPSGGAREQYF. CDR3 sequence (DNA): TGTGCCTGGAGTCCTAGCGGGGGGGCGCGTGAGCAGTACTTC.